A single sample is the source of the 10 T cell receptor beta chains below, sequenced in a study of technical replicates of blood from four donors. Some clones are missing from TCRdb's copy, which holds only in-frame ones; the method was immunoSEQ multiplex PCR. The sample shows roughly 82,000 clones, 96% of them seen only once. The material sequenced was T cells isolated from PBMCs. Receptors were obtained from a human donor in good health.

The J gene is TRBJ2-5, the V gene TRBV6-5; 7 positions agree with TRBD1. Per germline, CDR1 MNHEY and CDR2 SVGAGI. The V segment lost 5 bases and the J segment 2 bases; nucleotides outside the gene matches: 5. The CDR3 sequence is 14 residues long. The CDR3 is CASSAWDSQETQYF. In nucleotides, the CDR3 is TGTGCCAGCAGTGCCTGGGACAGTCAAGAGACCCAGTACTTC.

The chain recombines TRBV7-8 with TRBJ2-1, with D possibly matching TRBD2 (6 bases). Trimming stripped 1 base from V and 7 bases from J, with 11 bases between. The CDR3 is 14 residues long. From germline, CDR1 is SGHVS and CDR2 FQNEAQ. The CDR3 sequence: CASSLVGSGNEQFF. The CDR3 bases are TGTGCCAGCAGCTTAGTCGGGAGTGGTAATGAGCAGTTCTTC. The whole variable domain, remainder taken from reference TRBV7-8 and TRBJ2-1, is GAGVSQSPRYKVAKRGQDVALRCDPISGHVSLFWYQQALGQGPEFLTYFQNEAQLDKSGLPSDRFFAERPEGSVSTLKIQRTQQEDSAVYLCASSLVGSGNEQFFGPGTRLTVL.

V gene TRBV6-6 combines with J gene TRBJ1-1; a possible D gene is TRBD1 (5 bases). Germline V gene data show CDR1 as MNHNY and CDR2 as SVGAGI (reference sequence). V lost 6 bases and J lost 0, with 17 bases in between. This CDR3 contains 16 residues. The CDR3 region is CASRSTGYFMNTEAFF. For the CDR3, the DNA is TGTGCCAGCAGATCTACAGGTTATTTTATGAACACTGAAGCTTTCTTT.

The V and J genes are TRBV25-1 and TRBJ2-7; possibly TRBD1 for D (6 bases). The V gene's germline CDR1 is MGHDK and CDR2 SYGVNS. V was cut by 5 bases and J by 6 bases, with 11 bases left in between. The CDR3 runs 12 residues. The CDR3 DNA follows: TGTGCCAGCAGTACAGGGTCCGGCGAGCAGTACTTC. Translation: CASSTGSGEQYF.

V usage is TRBV6-5 and J usage is TRBJ1-5, with 7 bases aligning to TRBD1. Trimming at V came to 5 bases and at J to 3 bases, leaving 7 bases not matched to a gene. The length of the CDR3 is 15 residues. Germline values: CDR1 MNHEY, CDR2 SVGAGI. As DNA, the CDR3 is TGTGCCAGCAGTCTGGACAGGAAAATCAATCAGCCCCAGCATTTT. It translates to CASSLDRKINQPQHF.

This clone was picked up one time. The chain carries TRBV25-1 and TRBJ2-7, with TRBD2 matching 8 bases. The V gene's germline CDR1 is MGHDK and CDR2 SYGVNS. Trimming removed 6 bases from V and 4 bases from J; junction bases left unmatched: 8. This CDR3 region has 14 residues. This CDR3 reads CASRKAGEFYEQYF. The CDR3, as DNA: TGTGCCAGCAGGAAAGCGGGAGAATTTTACGAGCAGTACTTC.

The chain uses TRBV19 and TRBJ1-1; a weak D match, TRBD1 (5 bases). Germline CDR1 LNHDA, CDR2 SQIVND (reference sequence). Trimming left V 3 bases short and J 2 bases short, with 19 bases between. The CDR3 extends over 17 amino acids. The CDR3 nucleotides are TGTGCCAGTAGTATTGGTCGGGCAGGGTACATTAACACTGAAGCTTTCTTT. Protein product: CASSIGRAGYINTEAFF.

The CDR3 protein is CASSLFRPTGGETQYF. Written as DNA, the CDR3 is TGTGCCAGCAGTTTATTCCGGCCCACAGGGGGGGAGACCCAGTACTTC. The chain combines TRBV28 with TRBJ2-5; 8 nucleotides agree with TRBD1. Trimming cost V 1 base and J 5 bases; bases outside gene matches: 9. The CDR3 extends over 16 amino acids. Germline-derived CDR1 and CDR2 are MDHEN and SYDVKM. The variable domain in full, completed from reference TRBV28 and TRBJ2-5, reads DVKVTQSSRYLVKRTGEKVFLECVQDMDHENMFWYRQDPGLGLRLIYFSYDVKMKEKGDIPEGYSVSREKKERFSLILESASTNQTSMYLCASSLFRPTGGETQYFGPGTRLLVL.

The V and J genes are TRBV2 and TRBJ1-4, with D uncertain. This CDR3 has 10 residues. The germline V and J ends were trimmed by 6 bases and 14 bases, with 10 bases remaining between them. Germline CDR1 SNHLY, CDR2 FYNNEI. The CDR3 DNA reads TGTGCCAGCAGGGAGGGTAGGCTGTTTTTT. It is translated as CASREGRLFF.

The chain employs TRBV28 and TRBJ1-1; D not resolved. Germline values: CDR1 MDHEN, CDR2 SYDVKM. This CDR3 region has 13 residues. V was trimmed by 7 bases and J by 6 bases, leaving 15 bases between them. The CDR3 DNA sequence: TGTGCCAGCATATCCCCAGGCCTGTCTGAAGCTTTCTTT. Protein product: CASISPGLSEAFF.